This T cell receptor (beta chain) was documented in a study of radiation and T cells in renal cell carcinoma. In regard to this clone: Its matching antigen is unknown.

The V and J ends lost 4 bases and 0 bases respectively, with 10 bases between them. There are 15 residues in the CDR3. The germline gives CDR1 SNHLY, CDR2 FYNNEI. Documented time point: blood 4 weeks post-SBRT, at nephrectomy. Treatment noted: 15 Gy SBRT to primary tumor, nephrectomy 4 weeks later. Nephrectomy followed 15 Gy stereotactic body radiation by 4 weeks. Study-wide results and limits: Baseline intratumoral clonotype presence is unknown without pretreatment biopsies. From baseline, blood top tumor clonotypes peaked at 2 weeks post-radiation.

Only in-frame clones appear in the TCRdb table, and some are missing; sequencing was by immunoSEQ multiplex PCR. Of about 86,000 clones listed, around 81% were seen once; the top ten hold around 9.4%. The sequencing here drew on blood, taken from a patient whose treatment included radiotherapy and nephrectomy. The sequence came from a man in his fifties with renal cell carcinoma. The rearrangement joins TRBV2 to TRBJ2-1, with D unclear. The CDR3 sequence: CASSAEASSYNEQFF. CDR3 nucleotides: TGTGCCAGCAGTGCGGAAGCCAGCTCCTACAATGAGCAGTTCTTC. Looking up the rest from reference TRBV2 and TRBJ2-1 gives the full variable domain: EPEVTQTPSHQVTQMGQEVILRCVPISNHLYFYWYRQILGQKVEFLVSFYNNEISEKSEIFDDQFSVERPDGSNFTLKIRSTKLEDSAMYFCASSAEASSYNEQFFGPGTRLTVL.